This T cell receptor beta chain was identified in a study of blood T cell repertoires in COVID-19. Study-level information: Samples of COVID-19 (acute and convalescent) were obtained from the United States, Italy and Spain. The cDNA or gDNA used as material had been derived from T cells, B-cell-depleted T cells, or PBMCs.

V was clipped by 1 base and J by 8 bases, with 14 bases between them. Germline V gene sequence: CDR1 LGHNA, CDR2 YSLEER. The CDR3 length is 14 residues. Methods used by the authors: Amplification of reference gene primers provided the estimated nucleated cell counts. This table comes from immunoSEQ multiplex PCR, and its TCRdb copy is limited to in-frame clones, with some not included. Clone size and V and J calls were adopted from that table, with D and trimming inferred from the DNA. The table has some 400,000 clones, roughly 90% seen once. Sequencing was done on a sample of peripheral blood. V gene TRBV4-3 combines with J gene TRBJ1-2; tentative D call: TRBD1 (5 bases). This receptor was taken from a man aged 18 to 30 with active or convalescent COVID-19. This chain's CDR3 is CASSQGGGSGGYTF. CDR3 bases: TGCGCCAGCAGCCAAGGGGGGGGGAGCGGAGGCTACACCTTC.